Below are 21 T cell receptor beta chains sequenced from a single sample in a study of shared clonotypes between healthy human individuals. In the naive CD8 group, cells lacked CD45RO and were positively selected for CCR7, so terminally differentiated effector memory CD45RA+ cells were left out. Some clones are missing from TCRdb's copy, which holds only in-frame ones; the method was immunoSEQ multiplex PCR. Of around 1.9 million clones in the sample, 85% to 95% were seen once. Sequences were obtained from naive CD8+ T cells from PBMCs. Source of these receptors: a young man in good health. Some clones in this sample may be carry-over from other donors' samples.

This sequence joins TRBV9 and TRBJ2-7; 11 bases are shared with TRBD2. The trim removed 4 bases at V and 7 bases at J, leaving 10 bases unmatched. The CDR3 sequence is 15 residues long. Germline V CDR1 and CDR2: SGDLS, YYNGEE. CDR3 sequence reads: CASSPTSGRSREQYF. DNA for the CDR3: TGTGCCAGCAGCCCCACTAGCGGGAGATCTAGGGAGCAGTACTTC. Drawing the rest from reference TRBV9 and TRBJ2-7, the complete variable domain is DSGVTQTPKHLITATGQRVTLRCSPRSGDLSVYWYQQSLDQGLQFLIQYYNGEERAKGNILERFSAQQFPDLHSELNLSSLELGDSALYFCASSPTSGRSREQYFGPGTRLTVT.

V usage is TRBV28 and J usage is TRBJ1-2; D is ambiguous. The V and J ends lost 3 bases and 6 bases respectively, with 11 bases between them. Per the germline V gene, CDR1 is MDHEN and CDR2 is SYDVKM. CDR3 length: 13 amino acids. CDR3 amino acids: CASSFGQFNGYTF. In nucleotides, the CDR3 is TGTGCCAGCAGTTTTGGGCAGTTCAATGGCTACACCTTC.

The rearrangement joins TRBV6-6 to TRBJ2-7; D gene ambiguous. Trimming pared 0 bases from V and 6 bases from J, leaving 9 bases between. CDR1 and CDR2 from the germline V gene are MNHNY and SVGAGI (reference sequence). This CDR3 has 13 amino acids. Written as DNA, the CDR3 is TGTGCCAGCAGTTACTCCATCGCAAGCGAGCAGTACTTC. It yields the protein CASSYSIASEQYF.

Details on this clone: The same CDR3 also results from other DNA sequences found in this sample. The J gene is TRBJ1-5, the V gene TRBV27; tentative D call: TRBD1 (5 bases). Trimming removed 5 bases from V and 4 bases from J, with 12 bases in between. The germline gives CDR1 MNHEY, CDR2 SMNVEV (reference sequence). This CDR3 is 14 amino acids long. CDR3: CASSPGGGNQPQHF. The CDR3 bases are TGTGCCAGCAGTCCCGGGGGAGGGAATCAGCCCCAGCATTTT.

The rearrangement links TRBV7-8 to TRBJ2-2; the D call may be TRBD1 or TRBD2 (5 bases each). CDR1 is SGHVS and CDR2 is FQNEAQ in the germline V gene. The germline V and J ends were trimmed by 2 bases and 0 bases, with 13 bases remaining between them. The CDR3 runs 17 residues. In DNA form, the CDR3 reads TGTGCCAGCAGCTTAAACTCGCCGGGACCGAACACCGGGGAGCTGTTTTTT. Its protein product is CASSLNSPGPNTGELFF.

The chain joins TRBV15 to TRBJ2-3, with 7 bases identical to TRBD1. The CDR3 length is 15 residues. V shed 3 bases, J shed 0 bases, and the junction held 3 bases outside the gene matches. The germline V gene encodes CDR1 LNHNV and CDR2 YYDKDF (reference sequence). CDR3 region: CATSRRQGSTDTQYF. The CDR3 region has the DNA TGTGCCACCAGCAGGCGACAGGGAAGCACAGATACGCAGTATTTT.

The chain joins TRBV9 to TRBJ2-5; D is perhaps TRBD1 or TRBD2 (5 bases each). V shed 0 bases and J shed 4 bases, with 13 bases lying between them. Germline-derived CDR1 and CDR2 are SGDLS and YYNGEE. The CDR3 runs 15 residues. CDR3 region: CASSVGGTPGETQYF. The CDR3, as DNA: TGTGCCAGCAGCGTAGGGGGGACCCCGGGAGAGACCCAGTACTTC.

The chain has TRBV9 and TRBJ2-5; D not resolved. Germline V gives CDR1 SGDLS, CDR2 YYNGEE. The ends were cut back, 4 bases at V and 2 bases at J, with 15 bases in the middle. This CDR3 comprises 15 residues. The CDR3 is CASSPSAALQETQYF. The CDR3 DNA sequence: TGTGCCAGCAGCCCGTCTGCGGCACTTCAAGAGACCCAGTACTTC.

The rearrangement uses TRBV11-1 and TRBJ2-1, with a weak D call TRBD2 (6 bases). This CDR3 comprises 15 residues. Germline CDR1 reads SGHAT; CDR2 reads FQDESV (reference sequence). V was trimmed by 5 bases and J by 0 bases, leaving 11 bases between them. The CDR3: CASSPSDSSYNEQFF. The CDR3 DNA reads TGTGCCAGCAGCCCTAGCGATAGCTCCTACAATGAGCAGTTCTTC.

The chain joins TRBV5-1 to TRBJ1-2; D unclear. V was shortened by 1 base and J by 3 bases, with 16 bases between the two germline ends. Germline assignment: CDR1 SGHRS and CDR2 YFSETQ. This CDR3 is built from 16 residues. CDR3 residues: CASSLSQTPGHYGYTF. The CDR3 DNA follows: TGCGCCAGCAGCTTGTCACAGACGCCTGGACACTATGGCTACACCTTC.

The chain recombines TRBV9 with TRBJ2-2; D is unresolved. Trimming removed 0 bases at V and 8 bases at J, with 8 bases between. This CDR3 is 13 amino acids long. The germline gives CDR1 SGDLS, CDR2 YYNGEE. In DNA, the CDR3 is TGTGCCAGCAGCGTAGGTACTTCTGGGGAGCTGTTTTTT. Translated, it gives CASSVGTSGELFF. Filled out from reference TRBV9 and TRBJ2-2, the complete variable domain reads DSGVTQTPKHLITATGQRVTLRCSPRSGDLSVYWYQQSLDQGLQFLIQYYNGEERAKGNILERFSAQQFPDLHSELNLSSLELGDSALYFCASSVGTSGELFFGEGSRLTVL.

The chain has TRBV28 and TRBJ1-5, with D uncertain. The CDR3 covers 14 residues. Germline V gene data show CDR1 as MDHEN and CDR2 as SYDVKM. The ends were cut back, 6 bases at V and 1 base at J, with 10 bases in the middle. The CDR3 coding sequence is TGTGCCAGCAGCCATCGGGCCAGCAATCAGCCCCAGCATTTT. Its translation is CASSHRASNQPQHF.

The genes are TRBV27 and TRBJ1-1; TRBD1 might be the D (5 bases). The CDR3 length is 15 residues. The V end was cut by 4 bases, the J end by 0 bases, with 12 bases between. Germline values: CDR1 MNHEY, CDR2 SMNVEV (reference sequence). CDR3 loop: CASSWDGTMNTEAFF. The CDR3 region has the DNA TGTGCCAGCAGTTGGGACGGAACGATGAACACTGAAGCTTTCTTT.

This clone turned up a few times. The chain has TRBV6-1 and TRBJ1-2; possibly TRBD1 for D (5 bases). The CDR3 consists of 12 residues. Trimming shortened V by 10 bases and J by 4 bases, and 13 bases separated the two germline ends. Looked up from germline, CDR1 is MNHNS and CDR2 is SASEGT. CDR3 sequence (DNA): TGTGCCACCCCAGGGATTGGCTATGGCTACACCTTC. Translating it yields CATPGIGYGYTF.

Here the CDR3 DNA reads TGTGCCAGCACCTCTAGCGCAGGGAACACCGGGGAGCTGTTTTTT. Translated: CASTSSAGNTGELFF. This rearrangement joins TRBV19 to TRBJ2-2, with D possibly being TRBD2 (6 bases). The V end was cut by 9 bases, the J end by 1 base, with 15 bases between. The CDR3 length is 15 residues. Germline CDR1 and CDR2: LNHDA and SQIVND (reference sequence).

The rearrangement joins TRBV10-1 to TRBJ2-3; maybe TRBD1 (5 bases). The CDR3 extends over 11 amino acids. The V end was cut by 4 bases, the J end by 6 bases, with 5 bases between. Germline V gene lookup returns CDR1 WNHNN and CDR2 SYGVQD (reference sequence). CDR3 sequence (DNA): TGCGCCAGCAGTGGACAGGATACGCAGTATTTT. Protein sequence: CASSGQDTQYF.

The chain has TRBV7-9 and TRBJ2-7; D might be TRBD1 or TRBD2, each matching 5 bases. The V gene lost 6 bases and the J gene lost 4 bases, with 16 bases spanning the gap. Germline V gives CDR1 SEHNR, CDR2 FQNEAQ (reference sequence). CDR3 length equals 14 residues. The CDR3 loop is CASRQEGPPYEQYF. The DNA for the CDR3 is TGTGCCAGCAGACAAGAGGGACCGCCTTACGAGCAGTACTTC.

The chain links TRBV6-6 to TRBJ1-1, with D possibly TRBD1 on 6 matching bases. V shed 2 bases and J shed 6 bases, with 13 bases lying between them. The CDR3 loop spans 14 amino acids. The germline V gene has CDR1 MNHNY and CDR2 SVGAGI (reference sequence). The CDR3 DNA is TGTGCCAGCAGTTACGGTGGGGGGCTCCCTGAAGCTTTCTTT. This gives the protein CASSYGGGLPEAFF.

The gene calls are TRBV19 and TRBJ2-2; TRBD2 matches 10 bases. The V and J ends lost 4 bases and 3 bases, in that order; junction bases with no gene match: 11. The germline V gene encodes CDR1 LNHDA and CDR2 SQIVND (reference sequence). The CDR3 consists of 18 residues. CDR3 in DNA: TGTGCCAGTAGTACCGACCCCACTAGCGGGACTGACACCGGGGAGCTGTTTTTT. It codes for CASSTDPTSGTDTGELFF.

The chain uses TRBV7-4 and TRBJ2-7, with D maybe TRBD1 (6 bases). The CDR3 spans 18 residues. The germline CDR1 and CDR2 sequences are SGHVT and SQSDAQ. Trimming left V 6 bases short and J 1 base short, with 25 bases between. Here the CDR3 DNA reads TGTGCCAGCAGGCCCCCCTACGGCCGGGGACACATATCCTACGAGCAGTACTTC. This translates into CASRPPYGRGHISYEQYF.

The V gene is TRBV7-9, the J gene TRBJ1-2; a possible D gene is TRBD1 (6 bases). Trimming shortened V by 8 bases and J by 1 base, and 17 bases separated the two germline ends. The CDR3 is 15 amino acids. Germline values: CDR1 SEHNR, CDR2 FQNEAQ (reference sequence). The CDR3 DNA sequence: TGTGCCAGCGCCCCCCCCGGACAGTATAACTATGGCTACACCTTC. It encodes CASAPPGQYNYGYTF.